This TCR beta chain was profiled in a study of T cells after yellow fever vaccination. Study-wide context: When fractions had low cell numbers, they were prepared with SMART-Seq v4 Ultra Low Input.

On this clonotype: The antigen is undetermined.

Germline loops: CDR1 DFQATT, CDR2 SNEGSKA (reference sequence). The CDR3 is 14 amino acids. Trimming cost V 0 bases and J 9 bases, with 18 bases left between them. The study's findings and limits: At around 95% for CD4 and roughly 87% for CD8, most primary-vaccination clones showed up again after the booster. The secondary response was weaker but peaked faster, day 5 versus 15. Contaminants from the bulk population, in the form of abundant clonotypes, could be found in FACS-sorted repertoires.

TCRdb re-called the 5' RACE reads with MiXCR, one entry per CDR3 protein. The data hold hundreds of thousands of distinct CDR3 sequences, with over 9% observed a single time. The TCR comes from a man aged 30 to 39 who received the YFV17D yellow fever vaccine. This specimen was PBMCs, taken on the day of the yellow fever booster vaccination. The chain links TRBV20-1 to TRBJ2-7; D possibly corresponds to TRBD1 (5 bases). The CDR3 loop reads CSAREGPSFQGQYF. The CDR3 coding sequence is TGCAGTGCTAGAGAGGGCCCCTCTTTCCAGGGGCAGTACTTC.